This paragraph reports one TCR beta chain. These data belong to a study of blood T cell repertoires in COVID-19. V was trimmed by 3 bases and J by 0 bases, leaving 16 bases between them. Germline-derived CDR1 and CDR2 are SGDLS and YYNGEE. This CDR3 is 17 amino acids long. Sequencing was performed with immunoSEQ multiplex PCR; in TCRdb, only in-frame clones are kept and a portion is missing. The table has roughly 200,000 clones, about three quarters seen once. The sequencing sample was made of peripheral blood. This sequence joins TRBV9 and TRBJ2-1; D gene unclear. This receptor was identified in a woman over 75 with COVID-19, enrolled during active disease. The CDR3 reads CASSEPRSESSYNEQFF. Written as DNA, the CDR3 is TGTGCCAGCAGCGAGCCCCGGAGCGAAAGCTCCTACAATGAGCAGTTCTTC. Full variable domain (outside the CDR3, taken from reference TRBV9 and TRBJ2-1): DSGVTQTPKHLITATGQRVTLRCSPRSGDLSVYWYQQSLDQGLQFLIQYYNGEERAKGNILERFSAQQFPDLHSELNLSSLELGDSALYFCASSEPRSESSYNEQFFGPGTRLTVL.